This passage covers 10 T cell receptor beta chains from one sample sequenced in a study of blood T cell repertoires in COVID-19 (dated by TCRdb to the early 2020s). Libraries were made using the immunoSEQ multiplex PCR assay. The table comes from immuneACCESS by way of TCRdb, which keeps in-frame sequences with V and J called. Part of the clones is missing from these tables; in studies checked, under half for an unresolved V gene and the rest for unknown reasons. Recorded for this sample are about 51,000 clones; approximately 90% of them occurred a single time. Jointly, the top ten make up around 3.1% of the sample. Material: peripheral blood. These receptors originate from a man aged 50 or older with acute or convalescent COVID-19.

The J gene is TRBJ2-1, the V gene TRBV9, with 10 bases fitting TRBD2. The junction had 6 bases not matched to a gene; V was cut back by 0 bases and J by 9 bases. The CDR3 consists of 15 residues. Germline CDR1 SGDLS, CDR2 YYNGEE. CDR3 loop: CASSVEASGGREQFF. In DNA form, the CDR3 reads TGTGCCAGCAGCGTAGAGGCTAGCGGGGGACGTGAGCAGTTCTTC.

The V and J genes are TRBV5-1 and TRBJ2-2; the match to TRBD1 covers 7 bases. Germline CDR1 SGHRS, CDR2 YFSETQ. Trimming removed 4 bases from V and 7 bases from J; junction bases left unmatched: 4. CDR3 length: 13 amino acids. CDR3 in amino acids: CASSEGGGGELFF. The CDR3, as DNA: TGCGCCAGCAGCGAAGGGGGCGGCGGGGAGCTGTTTTTT.

V is TRBV6-5 and J is TRBJ2-7; 7 nucleotides agree with TRBD2. Per the germline V gene, CDR1 is MNHEY and CDR2 is SVGAGI. V lost 6 bases to trimming and J lost 4 bases; unmatched junction nucleotides: 6. This CDR3 has 13 amino acids. Written as DNA, the CDR3 is TGTGCCAGCAGCAAGAGGGAGGGATACGAGCAGTACTTC. It encodes CASSKREGYEQYF.

Points on this clone: Other DNA sequences from this sample encode an identical CDR3 as well. The chain carries TRBV19 and TRBJ2-7, with 8 bases aligning to TRBD1. Trimming at V came to 1 base and at J to 0 bases, leaving 2 bases not matched to a gene. Germline assignment: CDR1 LNHDA and CDR2 SQIVND (reference sequence). This CDR3 has 15 amino acids. The CDR3 reads CASSIGTGISYEQYF. Here the CDR3 DNA reads TGTGCCAGTAGTATAGGGACAGGGATCTCCTACGAGCAGTACTTC.

The table lists this clone with a few counts. This chain uses TRBV18 with TRBJ1-6, with a possible D match to TRBD1 (6 bases). Germline CDR1 is KGHSH and CDR2 is LQKENI. V dropped 3 bases and J dropped 7 bases, with 13 bases sitting between them. This CDR3 region has 15 residues. CDR3 DNA sequence: TGTGCCAGCTCACCTGTCCGGACAGAAAATTCACCCCTCCACTTT. Amino acids: CASSPVRTENSPLHF.

V gene TRBV24-1 combines with J gene TRBJ1-2; no clear D. Trimming removed 4 bases from V and 4 bases from J, with 12 bases in between. Germline V gene lookup returns CDR1 KGHDR and CDR2 SFDVKD. This CDR3 comprises 14 residues. CDR3 coding DNA: TGTGCCACCAGTGACCCCGGAACAGCCTATGGCTACACCTTC. Translating it yields CATSDPGTAYGYTF.

The J gene is TRBJ1-5, the V gene TRBV24-1; D may be TRBD1 (6 bases). Germline lookup yields CDR1 KGHDR and CDR2 SFDVKD. V dropped 5 bases and J dropped 6 bases, with 13 bases sitting between them. The length of the CDR3 is 14 residues. CDR3 protein: CATSAQGAVQPQHF. The CDR3 DNA sequence: TGTGCCACCAGTGCACAGGGAGCGGTTCAGCCCCAGCATTTT.

This clone was picked up one time. The genes are TRBV4-2 and TRBJ1-1, with D unclear. Germline loops: CDR1 LGHNA, CDR2 YNFKEQ. V lost 0 bases and J lost 3, with 8 bases in between. The CDR3 contains 14 residues. The CDR3 reads CASSQETRDTEAFF. The CDR3 DNA sequence: TGTGCCAGCAGCCAAGAAACTCGCGACACTGAAGCTTTCTTT.

The chain links TRBV5-1 to TRBJ2-2; the D gene is possibly TRBD1 (6 bases). V was cut by 6 bases and J by 4 bases, with 13 bases left in between. The length of the CDR3 is 14 residues. Per germline, CDR1 SGHRS and CDR2 YFSETQ. CDR3 sequence reads: CASTVSGVTGELFF. CDR3 bases: TGCGCCAGCACGGTGTCAGGGGTCACCGGGGAGCTGTTTTTT.

This chain connects TRBV24-1 to TRBJ1-5, with 9 nucleotides matching TRBD1. CDR3 length: 14 residues. Looked up from germline, CDR1 is KGHDR and CDR2 is SFDVKD. The ends lost 6 bases at V and 5 bases at J; junction bases unmatched: 4. The CDR3 loop reads CATSHGTGHQPQHF. CDR3 coding DNA: TGTGCCACCAGTCATGGGACAGGGCATCAGCCCCAGCATTTT.